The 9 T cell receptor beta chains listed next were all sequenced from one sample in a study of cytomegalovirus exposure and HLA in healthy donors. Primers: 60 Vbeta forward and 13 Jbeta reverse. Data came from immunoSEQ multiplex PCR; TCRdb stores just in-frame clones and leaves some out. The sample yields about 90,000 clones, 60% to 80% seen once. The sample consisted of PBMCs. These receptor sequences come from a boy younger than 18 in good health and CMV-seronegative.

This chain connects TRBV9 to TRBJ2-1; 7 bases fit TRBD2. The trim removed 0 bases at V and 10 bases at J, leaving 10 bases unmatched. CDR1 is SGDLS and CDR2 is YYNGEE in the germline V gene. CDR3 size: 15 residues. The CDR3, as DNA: TGTGCCAGCAGCGTAGGGTCTAGCGGCGGTGTAGAGCAGTTCTTC. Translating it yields CASSVGSSGGVEQFF.

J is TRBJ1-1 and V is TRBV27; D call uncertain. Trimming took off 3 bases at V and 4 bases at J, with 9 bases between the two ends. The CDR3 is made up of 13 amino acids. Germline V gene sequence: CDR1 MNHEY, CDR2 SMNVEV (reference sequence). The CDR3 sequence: CASSLEGGTEAFF. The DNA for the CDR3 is TGTGCCAGCAGTTTGGAGGGCGGCACTGAAGCTTTCTTT.

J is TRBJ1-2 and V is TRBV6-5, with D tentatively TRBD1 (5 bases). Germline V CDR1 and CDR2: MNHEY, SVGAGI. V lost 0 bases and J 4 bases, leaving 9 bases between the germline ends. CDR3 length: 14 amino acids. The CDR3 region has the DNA TGTGCCAGCAGTTACTCGGGGGGGGGCTATGGCTACACCTTC. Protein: CASSYSGGGYGYTF.

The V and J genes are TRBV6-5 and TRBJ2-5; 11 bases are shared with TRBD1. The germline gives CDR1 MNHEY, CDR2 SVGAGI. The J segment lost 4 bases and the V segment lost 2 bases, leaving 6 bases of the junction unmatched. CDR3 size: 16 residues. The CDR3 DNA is TGTGCCAGCAGTTACGCGGCGGGACAGGGGGTAGAGACCCAGTACTTC. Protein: CASSYAAGQGVETQYF.

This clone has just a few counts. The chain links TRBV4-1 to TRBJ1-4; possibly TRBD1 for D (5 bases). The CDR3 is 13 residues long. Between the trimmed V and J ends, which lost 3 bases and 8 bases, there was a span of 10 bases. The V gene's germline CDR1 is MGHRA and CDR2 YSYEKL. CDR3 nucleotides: TGCGCCAGCAGCCATAAAACAGGAGAAAAACTGTTTTTT. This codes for CASSHKTGEKLFF.

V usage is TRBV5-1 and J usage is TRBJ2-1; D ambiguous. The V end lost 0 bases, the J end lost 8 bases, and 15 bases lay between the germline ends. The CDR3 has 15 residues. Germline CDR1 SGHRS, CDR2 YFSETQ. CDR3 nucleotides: TGCGCCAGCAGCTTGGTACTCTCTGGGCGCGATGAGCAGTTCTTC. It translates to CASSLVLSGRDEQFF.

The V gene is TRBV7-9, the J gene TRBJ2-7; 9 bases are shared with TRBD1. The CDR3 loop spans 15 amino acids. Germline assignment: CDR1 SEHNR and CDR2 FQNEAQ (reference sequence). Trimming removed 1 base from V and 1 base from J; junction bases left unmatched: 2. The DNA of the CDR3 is TGTGCCAGCAGCTTAGTCGGACAGGGGTCCTACGAGCAGTACTTC. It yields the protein CASSLVGQGSYEQYF.

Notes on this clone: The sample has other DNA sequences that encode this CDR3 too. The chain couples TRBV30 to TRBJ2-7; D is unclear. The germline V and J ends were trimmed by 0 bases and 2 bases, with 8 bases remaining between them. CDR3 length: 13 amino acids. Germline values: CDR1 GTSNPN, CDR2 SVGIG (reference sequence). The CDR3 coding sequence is TGTGCCTGGAGTGTTGGCGGCCCCTACGAGCAGTACTTC. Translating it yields CAWSVGGPYEQYF.

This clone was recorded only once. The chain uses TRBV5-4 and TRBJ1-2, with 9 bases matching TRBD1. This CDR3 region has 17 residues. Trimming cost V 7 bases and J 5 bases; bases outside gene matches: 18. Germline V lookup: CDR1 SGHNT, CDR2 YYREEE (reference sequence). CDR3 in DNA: TGTGCCAGCGGTCGTCCAGTTTGGGGACAGGGAGATTATGGCTACACCTTC. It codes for CASGRPVWGQGDYGYTF.